Below are 20 T cell receptor beta chains sequenced from a single sample in a study of blood T cell repertoires in COVID-19. TCRdb keeps only in-frame clones here, not all; method: immunoSEQ multiplex PCR. The sample records about 24,000 clones, about 91% being singletons. Sequenced input: peripheral blood. Receptor source: a human donor in a cohort sampled during active COVID-19.

In this sample, this clone turned up a few times. The V gene is TRBV11-2, the J gene TRBJ1-6; no clear D. CDR1 SGHAT and CDR2 FQNNGV come from the germline V gene. The V end was cut by 3 bases, the J end by 10 bases, with 13 bases between. The CDR3 extends over 14 amino acids. The CDR3 spells CASSLGEGRSPLHF. The CDR3 DNA is TGTGCCAGCAGCTTGGGTGAGGGTAGATCACCCCTCCACTTT. The entire variable domain, with the rest obtained from reference TRBV11-2 and TRBJ1-6, is as follows: EAGVAQSPRYKIIEKRQSVAFWCNPISGHATLYWYQQILGQGPKLLIQFQNNGVVDDSQLPKDRFSAERLKGVDSTLKIQPAKLEDSAVYLCASSLGEGRSPLHFGNGTRLTVT.

The V gene is TRBV5-4, the J gene TRBJ2-5; 7 nucleotides align to TRBD1. This CDR3 has 14 residues. After removal of 4 bases from V and 5 bases from J, the junction contained 8 bases not matched to a gene. Germline CDR1 reads SGHNT; CDR2 reads YYREEE (reference sequence). The CDR3 is CASSLDRAAETQYF. The CDR3 DNA follows: TGTGCCAGCAGCCTCGACAGGGCGGCGGAGACCCAGTACTTC.

This chain connects TRBV5-4 to TRBJ1-2, with a tentative D call TRBD1 (6 bases). The CDR3 runs 13 residues. V was trimmed by 4 bases and J by 7 bases, leaving 14 bases between them. Germline V gives CDR1 SGHNT, CDR2 YYREEE (reference sequence). The CDR3 nucleotides are TGTGCCAGCAGCATTGATTTGGGGGCTGGCTACACCTTC. This sequence encodes CASSIDLGAGYTF.

This chain links TRBV18 with TRBJ2-7; 12 nucleotides agree with TRBD2. In germline, CDR1 is KGHSH, CDR2 LQKENI. Trimming at V came to 2 bases and at J to 3 bases, leaving 8 bases not matched to a gene. This CDR3 comprises 17 residues. The CDR3, as DNA: TGTGCCAGCTCACCAAACCCCGGGACTAGCGGGTTCTACGAGCAGTACTTC. Its translation is CASSPNPGTSGFYEQYF.

The chain links TRBV12-3 or TRBV12-4 to TRBJ1-1; maybe TRBD1 (6 bases). Trimming left V 6 bases short and J 4 bases short, with 9 bases between. The CDR3 runs 12 residues. The CDR3 region is CASSNRVTEAFF. The DNA for the CDR3 is TGTGCCAGCAGCAACAGGGTCACTGAAGCTTTCTTT.

This sequence joins TRBV7-6 and TRBJ1-1; possibly TRBD1 for D (5 bases). The CDR3 totals 14 residues. Germline V gives CDR1 SGHVS, CDR2 FNYEAQ. Trimming left V 5 bases short and J 6 bases short, with 16 bases between. CDR3 DNA sequence: TGTGCCAGCAGCAAAAGTAGGGGCGACGCTGAAGCTTTCTTT. It translates to CASSKSRGDAEAFF.

The chain has TRBV30 and TRBJ2-7; tentative D call: TRBD1 (5 bases). V lost 6 bases and J lost 0, with 15 bases in between. The CDR3 extends over 14 amino acids. Germline V gives CDR1 GTSNPN, CDR2 SVGIG (reference sequence). The CDR3 loop is CACRVAGSSYEQYF. DNA of the CDR3: TGTGCCTGTCGGGTTGCAGGGTCCTCCTACGAGCAGTACTTC.

The chain combines TRBV18 with TRBJ2-1, with 9 positions matching TRBD1. From germline, CDR1 is KGHSH and CDR2 LQKENI. This CDR3 has 17 amino acids. J was trimmed by 8 bases and V by 3 bases; bases with no gene match: 14. CDR3 DNA: TGTGCCAGCTCACCCGGGACAGGGATGGATGAGGACTATGAGCAGTTCTTC. Its protein is CASSPGTGMDEDYEQFF.

The rearrangement joins TRBV19 to TRBJ2-3; weak D call: TRBD2 (6 bases). Germline CDR1 is LNHDA and CDR2 is SQIVND (reference sequence). The CDR3 has 13 amino acids. Trimming left V 2 bases short and J 11 bases short, with 14 bases between. CDR3 in amino acids: CASSIIGQGGQYF. DNA of the CDR3: TGTGCCAGTAGTATAATAGGGCAGGGAGGGCAGTATTTT. Together with reference TRBV19 and TRBJ2-3, the CDR3 gives the full variable domain: DGGITQSPKYLFRKEGQNVTLSCEQNLNHDAMYWYRQDPGQGLRLIYYSQIVNDFQKGDIAEGYSVSREKKESFPLTVTSAQKNPTAFYLCASSIIGQGGQYFGPGTRLTVL.

J is TRBJ2-6 and V is TRBV6-4, with D tentatively TRBD1 (5 bases). The CDR3 covers 14 residues. Trimming shortened V by 7 bases and J by 4 bases, and 11 bases separated the two germline ends. Germline V gene lookup returns CDR1 MRHNA and CDR2 SNTAGT. The CDR3 is CASTPGPGANVLTF. The CDR3 DNA is TGTGCCAGCACCCCAGGGCCGGGGGCCAACGTCCTGACTTTC.

The CDR3 DNA is TGTGCCACCAGCAGCCCAGGGAAACTAAACACTGAAGCTTTCTTT. Its translation: CATSSPGKLNTEAFF. V and J are TRBV15 and TRBJ1-1; maybe TRBD1 (5 bases). V was trimmed by 3 bases and J by 2 bases, leaving 13 bases between them. CDR1 LNHNV and CDR2 YYDKDF come from the germline V gene (reference sequence). The CDR3 length is 15 residues.

V gene TRBV15 combines with J gene TRBJ1-6, with D hard to call. V was pared by 5 bases and J by 5 bases, with 16 bases between. Germline loops: CDR1 LNHNV, CDR2 YYDKDF (reference sequence). This CDR3 is built from 16 residues. CDR3 coding DNA: TGTGCCACCAGCGCCCCGGGATCGGAAAATAATTCACCCCTCCACTTT. It yields the protein CATSAPGSENNSPLHF.

V and J are TRBV7-9 and TRBJ2-7, with 8 bases fitting TRBD2. The ends lost 0 bases at V and 6 bases at J; junction bases unmatched: 10. The CDR3 sequence is 16 residues long. Germline V lookup: CDR1 SEHNR, CDR2 FQNEAQ (reference sequence). The CDR3 sequence is CASSLAASGSKGEQYF. CDR3 nucleotide sequence: TGTGCCAGCAGCTTAGCGGCCAGCGGGAGTAAAGGCGAGCAGTACTTC. The full variable domain, in which reference TRBV7-9 and TRBJ2-7 provide the parts outside the CDR3, is DTGVSQNPRHKITKRGQNVTFRCDPISEHNRLYWYRQTLGQGPEFLTYFQNEAQLEKSRLLSDRFSAERPKGSFSTLEIQRTEQGDSAMYLCASSLAASGSKGEQYFGPGTRLTVT.

The V gene is TRBV3-1 (or the pseudogene TRBV3-2), the J gene TRBJ2-3, with 8 bases fitting TRBD2. This CDR3 is built from 16 residues. From germline, CDR1 is LGHDT and CDR2 YNNKEL (reference sequence). J gave up 6 bases and V 0 bases, and 8 bases lay outside the gene matches. The chain's CDR3 is CASSQDISGGSDTQYF. The DNA for the CDR3 is TGTGCCAGCAGCCAAGATATATCGGGGGGGTCCGATACGCAGTATTTT.

The gene calls are TRBV20-1 and TRBJ2-3, with 7 bases fitting TRBD2. The CDR3 covers 16 residues. The V and J ends lost 3 bases and 2 bases, in that order; junction bases with no gene match: 11. Germline loops: CDR1 DFQATT, CDR2 SNEGSKA (reference sequence). The CDR3, as DNA: TGCAGTGCTAGTTCCCCTAGCGGAGGAATCACAGATACGCAGTATTTT. This gives the protein CSASSPSGGITDTQYF.

The rearrangement joins TRBV5-1 to TRBJ2-1; 8 nucleotides line up with TRBD1. V was pared by 9 bases and J by 3 bases, with 5 bases of the junction left unmatched. Germline lookup yields CDR1 SGHRS and CDR2 YFSETQ. There are 13 residues in the CDR3. CDR3 coding DNA: TGCGCCACTTCGGACAGGGACTACAATGAGCAGTTCTTC. Protein product: CATSDRDYNEQFF.

V usage is TRBV3-1 (or the pseudogene TRBV3-2) and J usage is TRBJ2-5; D perhaps matches TRBD2 (6 bases). The CDR3 totals 15 residues. Germline CDR1 is LGHDT and CDR2 is YNNKEL (reference sequence). Deletions cut 0 bases from V and 5 bases from J, with 13 bases between. CDR3 sequence reads: CASSQDYTGEETQYF. The CDR3 DNA is TGTGCCAGCAGCCAAGATTACACGGGGGAGGAGACCCAGTACTTC.

CDR3 DNA sequence: TGCGCCAGCAGTTACAACAGGGTGATAGATTGCGAGCAGTACTTC. Residues: CASSYNRVIDCEQYF. The J gene is TRBJ2-7, the V gene TRBV23-1; tentatively, D is TRBD1 (6 bases). TRBV23-1 is classed as an ORF, of uncertain function. The germline V and J ends were trimmed by 5 bases and 6 bases, with 20 bases remaining between them. The CDR3 contains 15 residues.

The genes are TRBV5-1 and TRBJ2-5; 8 nucleotides match TRBD1. The J segment lost 0 bases and the V segment lost 0 bases, leaving 1 base of the junction unmatched. The germline CDR1 and CDR2 sequences are SGHRS and YFSETQ. This CDR3 comprises 15 residues. This CDR3 reads CASSLGTGNQETQYF. Written as DNA, the CDR3 is TGCGCCAGCAGCTTGGGGACAGGGAACCAAGAGACCCAGTACTTC.

The rearrangement links TRBV27 to TRBJ2-7; TRBD2 might be the D (7 bases). V gave up 5 bases and J gave up 5 bases, with 19 bases separating them. The CDR3 totals 15 residues. CDR1 is MNHEY, CDR2 SMNVEV, per germline (reference sequence). The CDR3 DNA is TGTGCCAGCAGTCAATACGGGGGGCAAAGGAACGAGCAGTACTTC. This encodes CASSQYGGQRNEQYF.